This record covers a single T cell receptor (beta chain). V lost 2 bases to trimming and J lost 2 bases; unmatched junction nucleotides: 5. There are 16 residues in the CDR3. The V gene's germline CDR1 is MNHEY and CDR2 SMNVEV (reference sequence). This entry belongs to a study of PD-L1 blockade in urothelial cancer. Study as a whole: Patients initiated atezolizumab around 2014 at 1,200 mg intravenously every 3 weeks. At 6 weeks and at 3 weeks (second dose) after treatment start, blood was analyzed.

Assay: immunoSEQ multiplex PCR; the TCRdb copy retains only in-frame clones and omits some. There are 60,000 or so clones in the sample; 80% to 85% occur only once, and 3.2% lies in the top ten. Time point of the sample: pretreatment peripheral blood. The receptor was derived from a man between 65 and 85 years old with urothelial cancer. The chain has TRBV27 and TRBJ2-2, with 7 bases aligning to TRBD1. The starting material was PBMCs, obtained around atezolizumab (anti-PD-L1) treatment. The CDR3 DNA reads TGTGCCAGCAGTTTAGAACAGGGGCTTAACACCGGGGAGCTGTTTTTT. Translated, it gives CASSLEQGLNTGELFF.